These 10 T cell receptor beta chains originate from one sample sequenced in a study of immune evolution from preneoplasia to lung adenocarcinoma. Data came from immunoSEQ multiplex PCR; TCRdb stores just in-frame clones and leaves some out. The data contain around 3,500 clones, roughly 79% of them singletons. Material: FFPE atypical adenomatous hyperplasia tissue from the lung. Subset meaning: atypical adenomatous hyperplasia (AAH), lung preneoplasia. These receptors came from a person in their 70s with lung adenocarcinoma.

This clone was observed a few times. The genes are TRBV6-5 and TRBJ2-7, with D perhaps assigned TRBD1 or TRBD2 (6 bases each). The germline V gene encodes CDR1 MNHEY and CDR2 SVGAGI. The ends were cut back, 8 bases at V and 3 bases at J, with 14 bases in the middle. This CDR3 is 13 amino acids long. The CDR3: CASQQGLLYEQYF. Here the CDR3 DNA reads TGTGCCAGCCAACAGGGACTCCTCTACGAGCAGTACTTC.

This clone occurred once. The CDR3: CASSRTGRGETQYF. The CDR3 DNA is TGTGCCAGCTCACGGACAGGGCGGGGAGAGACCCAGTACTTC. V gene TRBV18 combines with J gene TRBJ2-5; 8 bases match TRBD1. From germline, CDR1 is KGHSH and CDR2 LQKENI. Trimming at V came to 4 bases and at J to 4 bases, leaving 5 bases not matched to a gene. The CDR3 consists of 14 residues.

The V gene is TRBV6-5, the J gene TRBJ1-1; 9 bases fit TRBD1. Germline trimming cut 7 bases from V and 1 base from J; bases unmatched to any gene: 4. The CDR3 runs 14 residues. Germline V CDR1 and CDR2: MNHEY, SVGAGI. The CDR3 region has the DNA TGTGCCAGCACAGGGACAGGGCCGAACACTGAAGCTTTCTTT. Translating gives CASTGTGPNTEAFF.

The gene calls are TRBV2 and TRBJ2-1, with 9 bases matching TRBD2. Trimming took 6 bases from V and 6 from J; bases not matched to a gene: 3. Germline loops: CDR1 SNHLY, CDR2 FYNNEI. The CDR3 is made up of 13 amino acids. In nucleotides, the CDR3 is TGTGCCAGCAGGCTAGCGGGGCCCAATGAGCAGTTCTTC. This encodes CASRLAGPNEQFF.

The chain uses TRBV5-6 and TRBJ1-1, with D perhaps TRBD1 (6 bases). V lost 5 bases and J lost 5, with 13 bases in between. The CDR3 is made up of 13 amino acids. In germline, CDR1 is SGHDT, CDR2 YYEEEE. The CDR3 coding sequence is TGTGCCAGCAGGGAGAGGGGGTGGACTGAAGCTTTCTTT. Protein product: CASRERGWTEAFF.

The gene calls are TRBV15 and TRBJ2-1, with TRBD1 matching 7 bases. The J segment lost 3 bases and the V segment lost 3 bases, leaving 5 bases of the junction unmatched. The length of the CDR3 is 15 residues. Germline values: CDR1 LNHNV, CDR2 YYDKDF (reference sequence). In DNA, the CDR3 is TGTGCCACCAGCAGCGGACAGGCCGTCTACAATGAGCAGTTCTTC. This encodes CATSSGQAVYNEQFF.

The gene calls are TRBV7-7 and TRBJ2-2; D ambiguous. V lost 5 bases and J 0 bases, leaving 7 bases between the germline ends. The CDR3 covers 14 residues. CDR1 is SSHAT and CDR2 is FNYEAQ in the germline V gene (reference sequence). CDR3 residues: CASSQTTNTGELFF. The CDR3 DNA sequence: TGTGCCAGCAGCCAGACAACGAACACCGGGGAGCTGTTTTTT.

There are a few counts of this clone. The chain uses TRBV27 and TRBJ2-3, with D possibly matching TRBD2 (5 bases). The CDR3 length is 16 residues. V lost 2 bases and J 3 bases, leaving 15 bases between the germline ends. Germline CDR1 is MNHEY and CDR2 is SMNVEV (reference sequence). CDR3 sequence reads: CASSLGLRKPTDTQYF. In DNA, the CDR3 is TGTGCCAGCAGTTTAGGACTCCGGAAACCAACAGATACGCAGTATTTT.

The CDR3 DNA sequence: TGCAGCGTTGTGTGGACAGGACACCAAGAGACCCAGTACTTC. This translates into CSVVWTGHQETQYF. V usage is TRBV29-1 and J usage is TRBJ2-5, with TRBD1 matching 7 bases. Germline V gives CDR1 SQVTM, CDR2 ANQGSEA. The ends lost 4 bases at V and 0 bases at J; junction bases unmatched: 5. The CDR3 contains 14 residues.

The chain links TRBV10-3 to TRBJ2-2; the D gene could be TRBD1 or TRBD2 (5 bases each). Germline lookup yields CDR1 ENHRY and CDR2 SYGVKD. The CDR3 sequence is 14 residues long. Trimming took off 6 bases at V and 1 base at J, with 9 bases between the two ends. Written as DNA, the CDR3 is TGTGCCATCAGCCTTGGGGGGAACACCGGGGAGCTGTTTTTT. Translation: CAISLGGNTGELFF.